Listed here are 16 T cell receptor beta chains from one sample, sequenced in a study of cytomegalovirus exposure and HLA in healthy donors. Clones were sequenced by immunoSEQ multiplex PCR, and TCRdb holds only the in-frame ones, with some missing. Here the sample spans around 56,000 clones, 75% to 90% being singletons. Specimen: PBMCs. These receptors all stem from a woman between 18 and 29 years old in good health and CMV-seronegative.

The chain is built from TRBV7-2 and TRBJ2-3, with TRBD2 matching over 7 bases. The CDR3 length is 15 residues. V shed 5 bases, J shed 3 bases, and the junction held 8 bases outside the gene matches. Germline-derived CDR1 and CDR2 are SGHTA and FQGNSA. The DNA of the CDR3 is TGTGCCAGCAGCCCGGGGGGAGTTTCTACAGATACGCAGTATTTT. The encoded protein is CASSPGGVSTDTQYF.

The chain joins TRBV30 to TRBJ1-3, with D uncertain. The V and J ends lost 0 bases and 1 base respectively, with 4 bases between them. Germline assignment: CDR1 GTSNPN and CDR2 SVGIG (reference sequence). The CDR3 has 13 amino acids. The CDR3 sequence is CAWSVKSGNTIYF. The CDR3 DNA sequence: TGTGCCTGGAGTGTCAAATCTGGAAACACCATATATTTT.

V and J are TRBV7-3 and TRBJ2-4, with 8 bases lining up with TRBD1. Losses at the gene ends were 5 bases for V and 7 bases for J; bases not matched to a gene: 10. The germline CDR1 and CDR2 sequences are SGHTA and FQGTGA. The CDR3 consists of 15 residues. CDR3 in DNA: TGTGCCAGCAGCCTTCAGGGGGCGGTTGGGAACATTCAGTACTTC. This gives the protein CASSLQGAVGNIQYF. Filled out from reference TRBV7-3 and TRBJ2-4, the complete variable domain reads GAGVSQTPSNKVTEKGKYVELRCDPISGHTALYWYRQSLGQGPEFLIYFQGTGAADDSGLPNDRFFAVRPEGSVSTLKIQRTERGDSAVYLCASSLQGAVGNIQYFGAGTRLSVL.

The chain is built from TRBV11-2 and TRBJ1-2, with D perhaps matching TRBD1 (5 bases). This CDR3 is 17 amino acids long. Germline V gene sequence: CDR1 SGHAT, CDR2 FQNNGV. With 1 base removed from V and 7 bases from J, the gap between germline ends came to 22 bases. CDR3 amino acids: CASSLVGRGLAKSGYTF. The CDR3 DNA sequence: TGTGCCAGCAGCTTAGTCGGAAGGGGATTGGCGAAAAGTGGCTACACCTTC.

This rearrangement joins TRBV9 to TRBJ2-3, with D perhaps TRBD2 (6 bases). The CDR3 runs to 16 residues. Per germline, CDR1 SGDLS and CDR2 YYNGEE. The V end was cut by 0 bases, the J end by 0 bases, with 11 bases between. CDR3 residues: CASSVGSGVSTDTQYF. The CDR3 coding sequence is TGTGCCAGCAGCGTAGGTTCGGGGGTGAGCACAGATACGCAGTATTTT.

CDR3 bases: TGTGCCAGCAACTTAGCGGGAGGGCCCAATGAGCAGTTCTTC. Translating gives CASNLAGGPNEQFF. This chain uses TRBV19 with TRBJ2-1; 11 nucleotides match TRBD2. The V segment lost 9 bases and the J segment 6 bases; nucleotides outside the gene matches: 7. This CDR3 comprises 14 residues. Germline CDR1 reads LNHDA; CDR2 reads SQIVND (reference sequence).

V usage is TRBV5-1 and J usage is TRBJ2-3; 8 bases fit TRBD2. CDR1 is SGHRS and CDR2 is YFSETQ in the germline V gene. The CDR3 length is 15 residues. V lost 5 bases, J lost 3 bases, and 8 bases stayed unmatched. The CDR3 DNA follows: TGCGCCAGCAGTCGTAGCGGGAAGGCAACAGATACGCAGTATTTT. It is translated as CASSRSGKATDTQYF.

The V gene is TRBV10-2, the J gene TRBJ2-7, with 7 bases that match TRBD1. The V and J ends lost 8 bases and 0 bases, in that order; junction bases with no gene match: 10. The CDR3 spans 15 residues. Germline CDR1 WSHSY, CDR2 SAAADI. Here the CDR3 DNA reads TGCGCCAGCTGGACAGGCAGTTCCCCCTCCTACGAGCAGTACTTC. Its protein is CASWTGSSPSYEQYF.

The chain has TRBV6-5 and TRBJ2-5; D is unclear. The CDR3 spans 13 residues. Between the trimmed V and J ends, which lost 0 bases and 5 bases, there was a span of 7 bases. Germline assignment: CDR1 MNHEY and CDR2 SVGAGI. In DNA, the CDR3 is TGTGCCAGCAGTTACTCGCCTACGGAGACCCAGTACTTC. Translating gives CASSYSPTETQYF.

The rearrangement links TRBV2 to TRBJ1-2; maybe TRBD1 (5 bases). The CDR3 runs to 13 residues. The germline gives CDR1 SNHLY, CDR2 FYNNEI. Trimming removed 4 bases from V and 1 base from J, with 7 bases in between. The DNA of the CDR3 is TGTGCCAGCAGTGCAGGGATTAACTATGGCTACACCTTC. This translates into CASSAGINYGYTF.

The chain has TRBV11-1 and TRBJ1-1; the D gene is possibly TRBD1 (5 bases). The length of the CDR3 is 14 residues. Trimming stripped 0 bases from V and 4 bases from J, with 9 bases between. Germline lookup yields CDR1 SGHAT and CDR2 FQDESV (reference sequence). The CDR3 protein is CASSLAGGGTEAFF. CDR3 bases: TGTGCCAGCAGCTTAGCCGGCGGGGGCACTGAAGCTTTCTTT.

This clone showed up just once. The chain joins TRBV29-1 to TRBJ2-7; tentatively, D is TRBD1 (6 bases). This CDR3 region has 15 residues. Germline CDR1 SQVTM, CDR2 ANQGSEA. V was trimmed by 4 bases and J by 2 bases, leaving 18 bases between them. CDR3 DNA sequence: TGCAGCGTTGCGGGTGGCAGGGGCATGCCCTACGAGCAGTACTTC. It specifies CSVAGGRGMPYEQYF.

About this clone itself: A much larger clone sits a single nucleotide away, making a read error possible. The CDR3 region has the DNA TGTGCCAGCAGCCCGGACAGCTCTGGGGCCAACGTCCTGACTTTC. This sequence encodes CASSPDSSGANVLTF. The chain couples TRBV11-3 to TRBJ2-6; possibly TRBD1 for D (6 bases). CDR1 is SGHNT, CDR2 YENEEA, per germline. This CDR3 region has 15 residues. V was trimmed by 5 bases and J by 0 bases, leaving 8 bases between them.

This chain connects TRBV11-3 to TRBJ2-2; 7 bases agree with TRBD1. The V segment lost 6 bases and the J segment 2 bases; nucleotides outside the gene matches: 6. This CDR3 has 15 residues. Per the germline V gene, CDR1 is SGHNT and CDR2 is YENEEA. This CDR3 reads CASRHGTANTGELFF. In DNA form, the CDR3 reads TGTGCCAGCAGACACGGGACAGCTAACACCGGGGAGCTGTTTTTT.

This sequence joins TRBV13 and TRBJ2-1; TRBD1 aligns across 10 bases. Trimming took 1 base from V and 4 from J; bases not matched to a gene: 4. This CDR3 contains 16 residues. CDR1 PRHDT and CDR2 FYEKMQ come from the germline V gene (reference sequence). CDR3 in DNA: TGTGCCAGCAGCTTAGATTGGACAGGGGGGTACAATGAGCAGTTCTTC. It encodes CASSLDWTGGYNEQFF.

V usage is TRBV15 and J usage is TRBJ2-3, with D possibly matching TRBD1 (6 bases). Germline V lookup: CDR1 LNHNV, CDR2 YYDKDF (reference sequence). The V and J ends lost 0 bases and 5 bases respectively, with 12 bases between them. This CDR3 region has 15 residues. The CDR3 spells CATSRDENRVDTQYF. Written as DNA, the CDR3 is TGTGCCACCAGCAGAGACGAGAACAGGGTAGATACGCAGTATTTT.